In this sample, the clone carrying this T cell receptor (beta chain) turned up once. This entry belongs to a study of blood T cell repertoires in COVID-19. As for the study in general: From T cells, B-cell-depleted T cells, or PBMCs came the material, which was cDNA or gDNA.

Original handling: Scientists estimated how many nucleated cells there were by amplifying reference gene primers. Sequencing was performed with immunoSEQ multiplex PCR; in TCRdb, only in-frame clones are kept and a portion is missing. Clone size and V and J calls were adopted from that table, with D and trimming inferred from the DNA. The sample holds around 150,000 clones, 84% seen once. The sequence came from a human donor in a cohort sampled during active COVID-19. Sequenced: peripheral blood.

Here the CDR3 reads CASTQPGQAGNEQFF. Written as DNA, the CDR3 is TGCGCCAGCACGCAACCGGGACAGGCGGGTAATGAGCAGTTCTTC. This chain uses TRBV5-1 with TRBJ2-1; the match to TRBD1 covers 8 bases. This CDR3 is 15 amino acids long. Germline trimming cut 6 bases from V and 7 bases from J; bases unmatched to any gene: 12. Germline values: CDR1 SGHRS, CDR2 YFSETQ.